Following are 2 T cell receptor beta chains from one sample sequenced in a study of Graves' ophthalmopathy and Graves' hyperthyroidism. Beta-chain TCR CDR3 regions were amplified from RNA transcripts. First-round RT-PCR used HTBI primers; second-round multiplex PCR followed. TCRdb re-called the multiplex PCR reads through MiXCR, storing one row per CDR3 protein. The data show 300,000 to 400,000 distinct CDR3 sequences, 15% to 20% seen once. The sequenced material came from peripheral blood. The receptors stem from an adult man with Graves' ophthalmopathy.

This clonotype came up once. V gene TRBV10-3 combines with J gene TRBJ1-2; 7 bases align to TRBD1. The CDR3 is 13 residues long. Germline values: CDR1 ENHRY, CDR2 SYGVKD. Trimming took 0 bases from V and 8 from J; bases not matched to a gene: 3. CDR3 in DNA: TGTGCCATCAGTGAGTCCCGGGACAGCGGCTACACCTTC. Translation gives CAISESRDSGYTF.

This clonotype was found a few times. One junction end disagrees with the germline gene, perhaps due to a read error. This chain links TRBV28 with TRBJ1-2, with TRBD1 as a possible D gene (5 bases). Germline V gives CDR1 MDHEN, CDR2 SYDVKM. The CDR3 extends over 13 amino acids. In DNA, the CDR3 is TGTGCCAGCAGACTATCAGGGCCCTCCGGCTACAACTTC. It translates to CASRLSGPSGYNF.